The 15 T cell receptor beta chains reported below all come from one sample, sequenced in a study of T cells in Graves' hyperthyroidism and ophthalmopathy. TCR beta CDR3 regions were amplified from RNA. The HTBI primer set served for first-round RT-PCR of the TCR CDR3. From the multiplex PCR reads, TCRdb called clonotypes with MiXCR, one entry per CDR3 protein. The sample gives about 640,000 distinct CDR3 sequences, roughly 46% of which show up once; roughly 7.2% is in the top ten. Sequencing was done on a sample of peripheral blood or thyroid tissue (not recorded which). The source is an adult man with Graves' disease, either hyperthyroidism or ophthalmopathy (not recorded which).

Here the CDR3 reads CSARTGPSSSYEQYF. For the CDR3, the DNA is TGCAGTGCTAGAACGGGACCTTCAAGCTCCTACGAGCAGTACTTC. The chain joins TRBV20-1 to TRBJ2-7; tentatively, D is TRBD1 or TRBD2 (5 bases each). Trimming removed 2 bases at V and 0 bases at J, with 14 bases between. This CDR3 contains 15 residues. Germline loops: CDR1 DFQATT, CDR2 SNEGSKA (reference sequence).

This chain links TRBV14 with TRBJ1-4; D perhaps matches TRBD1 (5 bases). V lost 6 bases and J 10 bases, leaving 15 bases between the germline ends. There are 13 residues in the CDR3. The germline gives CDR1 SGHDN, CDR2 FVKESK. CDR3 loop: CASSRRAGGKLFF. CDR3 nucleotide sequence: TGTGCCAGCAGTAGAAGGGCGGGGGGAAAACTGTTTTTT.

This clonotype was recorded many times. The V call is TRBV2, the J call TRBJ2-7; 10 bases match TRBD1. CDR3 length: 14 residues. Per germline, CDR1 SNHLY and CDR2 FYNNEI. Losses at the gene ends were 6 bases for V and 2 bases for J; bases not matched to a gene: 4. The CDR3 here is CASRTGQGPYEQYF. In DNA form, the CDR3 reads TGTGCCAGCAGAACGGGACAGGGGCCCTACGAGCAGTACTTC.

The chain joins TRBV2 to TRBJ2-6; D might be TRBD2 (5 bases). Trimming cost V 8 bases and J 1 base, with 15 bases left between them. The CDR3 is 16 residues long. Germline loops: CDR1 SNHLY, CDR2 FYNNEI. CDR3 protein: CASGRGIGSGANVLTF. The DNA of the CDR3 is TGTGCCAGCGGACGGGGTATCGGATCTGGGGCCAACGTCCTGACTTTC.

The DNA of the CDR3 is TGTGCCAGCAGGGACGGGAGACCGGGCTACGCTGAAGCTTTCTTT. Protein product: CASRDGRPGYAEAFF. The chain joins TRBV2 to TRBJ1-1; D not certain. CDR1 is SNHLY, CDR2 FYNNEI, per germline. Trimming took off 6 bases at V and 6 bases at J, with 20 bases between the two ends. CDR3 length: 15 amino acids.

V is TRBV29-1 and J is TRBJ1-1; D is perhaps TRBD1 (5 bases). V was pared by 7 bases and J by 5 bases, with 17 bases between. The V gene's germline CDR1 is SQVTM and CDR2 ANQGSEA. This CDR3 has 13 amino acids. The CDR3 DNA follows: TGCAGCGCTGGTCGGGGGACGGGAACTGAAGCTTTCTTT. This codes for CSAGRGTGTEAFF.

The chain links TRBV7-2 to TRBJ2-5; D ambiguous. V was pared by 0 bases and J by 9 bases, with 17 bases between. Germline V gene lookup returns CDR1 SGHTA and CDR2 FQGNSA. The CDR3 contains 15 residues. The CDR3 DNA reads as TGTGCCAGCAGCTTAGCCACGGTGGGCAATCAGCCCCAGTACTTC. This encodes CASSLATVGNQPQYF.

The chain uses TRBV9 and TRBJ1-1, with 8 bases matching TRBD1. After removal of 4 bases from V and 5 bases from J, the junction contained 7 bases not matched to a gene. The CDR3 spans 14 residues. CDR1 and CDR2 (germline): SGDLS, YYNGEE. DNA for the CDR3: TGTGCCAGCAGCCCCCGGACAGGGCAAACTGAAGCTTTCTTT. It encodes CASSPRTGQTEAFF.

This clonotype showed up many times. This chain joins TRBV24-1 and TRBJ1-1, with D unresolved. The V and J ends lost 5 bases and 5 bases respectively, with 11 bases between them. Germline V gives CDR1 KGHDR, CDR2 SFDVKD. This CDR3 comprises 13 residues. The CDR3 reads CATSGRAGTEAFF. CDR3 nucleotide sequence: TGTGCCACCAGTGGACGCGCGGGGACTGAAGCTTTCTTT.

This clonotype has just a few counts. The chain is built from TRBV6-5 and TRBJ2-6; no clear D gene. The CDR3 covers 14 residues. Germline V gives CDR1 MNHEY, CDR2 SVGAGI. Trimming took off 4 bases at V and 4 bases at J, with 8 bases between the two ends. CDR3 DNA sequence: TGTGCCAGCAGTTTCGGAGCAGGGGCCAACGTCCTGACTTTC. This gives the protein CASSFGAGANVLTF.

This clonotype was counted ten times or more. The V and J genes are TRBV5-8 and TRBJ1-4; TRBD1 agrees at 9 bases. Germline V CDR1 and CDR2: SGHTS, YDEGEE. This CDR3 region has 14 residues. J gave up 10 bases and V 3 bases, and 7 bases lay outside the gene matches. The CDR3 loop reads CASSSMTGGGKLFF. Here the CDR3 DNA reads TGTGCCAGCAGCTCAATGACAGGGGGGGGAAAACTGTTTTTT.

This clonotype was counted at least ten times. V gene TRBV24-1 combines with J gene TRBJ1-1; D possibly corresponds to TRBD1 (5 bases). Germline CDR1 and CDR2: KGHDR and SFDVKD. CDR3 length: 14 residues. V was cut by 8 bases and J by 2 bases, with 14 bases left in between. The CDR3 loop reads CATIFPGPNTEAFF. For the CDR3, the DNA is TGTGCCACCATATTCCCGGGGCCCAACACTGAAGCTTTCTTT.

The chain recombines TRBV24-1 with TRBJ2-5, with D perhaps TRBD2 (5 bases). The V and J ends lost 2 bases and 0 bases respectively, with 21 bases between them. From germline, CDR1 is KGHDR and CDR2 SFDVKD. This CDR3 has 19 amino acids. Here the CDR3 reads CATSDSGIQSGRYQETQYF. CDR3 sequence (DNA): TGTGCCACCAGTGATTCCGGGATACAGTCTGGTCGGTACCAAGAGACCCAGTACTTC.

The chain recombines TRBV29-1 with TRBJ2-7; D gene uncertain. The closer fit of TRBJ2-4 to the DNA end suggests the J call may be wrong. The CDR3 consists of 12 residues. The germline gives CDR1 SQVTM, CDR2 ANQGSEA. In nucleotides, the CDR3 is TGCAGCGTCGACCAGCATGGGGACATTCAGTACTTC. Protein: CSVDQHGDIQYF.

V gene TRBV20-1 combines with J gene TRBJ1-1, with D uncertain. Trimming cost V 7 bases and J 0 bases, with 6 bases left between them. The CDR3 loop spans 11 amino acids. Germline V gives CDR1 DFQATT, CDR2 SNEGSKA (reference sequence). The CDR3 nucleotides are TGCAGTGATGTTATGAACACTGAAGCTTTCTTT. Translated: CSDVMNTEAFF.